This T cell receptor beta chain was obtained from a study of blood T cell repertoires in COVID-19. At the level of the study: Material from acute and convalescent COVID-19 was sourced from the United States, Italy and Spain. From T cells, B-cell-depleted T cells, or PBMCs came the material, which was cDNA or gDNA.

Authors' processing steps: Quantification of nucleated cells was approximated via reference gene primer amplification. Clones were read by immunoSEQ multiplex PCR, and TCRdb kept only the in-frame ones, dropping some. That table is the source of V, J and clone size, and D and trimming were worked out from the DNA. Here the sample spans around 130,000 clones, 84% being singletons. This CDR3 is 16 amino acids long. Losses at the gene ends were 1 base for V and 5 bases for J; bases not matched to a gene: 7. Germline CDR1 and CDR2: SGDLS and YYNGEE. The sequenced sample was peripheral blood. J is TRBJ2-2 and V is TRBV9, with 8 bases aligning to TRBD1. The sequence came from a man aged 55-75 years with acute or convalescent COVID-19. CDR3 sequence (DNA): TGTGCCAGCAGCGTATATCCAGGGGGCAGAACCGGGGAGCTGTTTTTT. It yields the protein CASSVYPGGRTGELFF.